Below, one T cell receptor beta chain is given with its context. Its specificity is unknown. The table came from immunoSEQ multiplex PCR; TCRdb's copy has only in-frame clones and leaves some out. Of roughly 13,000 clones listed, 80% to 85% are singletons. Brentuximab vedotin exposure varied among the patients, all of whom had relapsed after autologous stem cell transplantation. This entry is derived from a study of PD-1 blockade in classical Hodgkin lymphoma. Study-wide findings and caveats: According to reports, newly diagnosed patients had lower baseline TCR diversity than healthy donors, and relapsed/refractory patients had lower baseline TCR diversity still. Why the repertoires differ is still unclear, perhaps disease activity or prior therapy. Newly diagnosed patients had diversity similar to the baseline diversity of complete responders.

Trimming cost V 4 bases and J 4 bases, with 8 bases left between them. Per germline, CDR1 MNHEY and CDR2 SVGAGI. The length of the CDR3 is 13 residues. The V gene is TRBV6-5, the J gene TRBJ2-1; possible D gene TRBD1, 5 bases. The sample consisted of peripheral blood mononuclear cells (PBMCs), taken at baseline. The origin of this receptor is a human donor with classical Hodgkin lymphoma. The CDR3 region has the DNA TGTGCCAGCAGTTCAGGGCGGTACAATGAGCAGTTCTTC. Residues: CASSSGRYNEQFF.